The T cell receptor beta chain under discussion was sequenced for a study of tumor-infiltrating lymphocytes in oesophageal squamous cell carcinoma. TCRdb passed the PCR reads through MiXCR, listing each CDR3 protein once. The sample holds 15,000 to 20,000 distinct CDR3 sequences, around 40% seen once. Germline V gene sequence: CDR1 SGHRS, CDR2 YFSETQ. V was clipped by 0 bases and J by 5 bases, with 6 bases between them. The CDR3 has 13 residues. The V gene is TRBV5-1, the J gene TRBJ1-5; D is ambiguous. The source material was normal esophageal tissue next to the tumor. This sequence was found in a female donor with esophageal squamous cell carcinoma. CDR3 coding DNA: TGCGCCAGCAGCTTGGAGCCCGATCAGCCCCAGCATTTT. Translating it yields CASSLEPDQPQHF.